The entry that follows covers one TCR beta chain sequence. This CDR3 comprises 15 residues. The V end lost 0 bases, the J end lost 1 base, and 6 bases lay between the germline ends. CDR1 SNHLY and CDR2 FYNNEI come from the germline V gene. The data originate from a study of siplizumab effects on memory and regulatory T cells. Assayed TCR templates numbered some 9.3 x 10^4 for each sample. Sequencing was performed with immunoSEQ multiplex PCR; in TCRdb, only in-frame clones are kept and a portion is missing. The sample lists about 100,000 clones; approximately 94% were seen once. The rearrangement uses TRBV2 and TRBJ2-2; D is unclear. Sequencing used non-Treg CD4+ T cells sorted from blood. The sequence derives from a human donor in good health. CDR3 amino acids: CASSEAWGNTGELFF. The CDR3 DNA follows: TGTGCCAGCAGTGAAGCTTGGGGGAACACCGGGGAGCTGTTTTTT.